Below are 23 T cell receptor beta chains sequenced from a single sample in a study of T cells after yellow fever vaccination. TCRdb analysed the 5' RACE reads with MiXCR anew, one entry per CDR3 protein. The sample consists of roughly 350,000 distinct CDR3 sequences, roughly 4% of them appearing once. The material sequenced was PBMCs, taken 5 days after the yellow fever booster vaccination. The receptors stem from a man aged 18 to 29 who received the YFV17D yellow fever vaccine.

This clonotype has a handful of counts. The V and J genes are TRBV29-1 and TRBJ2-1; TRBD1 agrees at 9 bases. Trimming cost V 4 bases and J 10 bases; bases outside gene matches: 5. The germline V gene has CDR1 SQVTM and CDR2 ANQGSEA. The length of the CDR3 is 12 residues. The CDR3 is CSVATGGREQFF. The CDR3 DNA follows: TGCAGCGTTGCCACAGGGGGCCGGGAGCAGTTCTTC.

V is TRBV27 and J is TRBJ2-7, with 8 bases that match TRBD1. J gave up 11 bases and V 5 bases, and 8 bases lay outside the gene matches. Germline CDR1 is MNHEY and CDR2 is SMNVEV (reference sequence). This CDR3 is 12 amino acids long. CDR3 sequence (DNA): TGTGCCAGCAGTCACGGACAGGGTACCGAGTACTTC. It codes for CASSHGQGTEYF.

The chain links TRBV20-1 to TRBJ2-3; the D call may be TRBD1 or TRBD2 (5 bases each). CDR1 and CDR2 (germline): DFQATT, SNEGSKA (reference sequence). Trimming stripped 5 bases from V and 6 bases from J, with 12 bases between. The CDR3 has 12 amino acids. This chain's CDR3 is CSAPSEGDTQYF. CDR3 DNA sequence: TGCAGTGCTCCGAGTGAGGGGGATACGCAGTATTTT.

This clonotype came up a few times. This rearrangement joins TRBV6-5 to TRBJ1-6; 10 bases are shared with TRBD1. The CDR3 sequence is 15 residues long. Germline CDR1 reads MNHEY; CDR2 reads SVGAGI. With V trimmed by 5 bases and J by 14 bases, 12 bases remained unmatched. The CDR3: CASSPPRDRGSTLHF. CDR3 sequence (DNA): TGTGCCAGCAGTCCCCCCAGGGACAGGGGCTCGACCCTCCACTTT.

This clonotype was counted a single time. This may be a read error: a much more frequent sequence differs by one nucleotide. The chain couples TRBV7-2 to TRBJ1-5, with D maybe TRBD1 (6 bases). The CDR3 runs 17 residues. Germline CDR1 and CDR2: SGHTA and FQGNSA. Here the CDR3 DNA reads TGTGCCAGCAGCTTAGTAGGGGGGGCGGCGAGCAATCAGCCCAAGCATTTT. Its translation: CASSLVGGAASNQPKHF.

The genes are TRBV12-3 or TRBV12-4 and TRBJ2-3; D perhaps matches TRBD2 (6 bases). This CDR3 spans 15 amino acids. The V gene lost 3 bases and the J gene lost 0 bases, with 10 bases spanning the gap. CDR3 region: CASSLRGISTDTQYF. The CDR3 coding sequence is TGTGCCAGCAGTTTGCGGGGAATTAGCACAGATACGCAGTATTTT.

In this sample, this clonotype turned up many times. This CDR3 is CASSPSLAGAPYNEQFF. The CDR3 nucleotides are TGTGCCAGCAGCCCTTCACTAGCGGGGGCCCCCTACAATGAGCAGTTCTTC. The chain combines TRBV7-8 with TRBJ2-1; 11 bases are a match to TRBD2. V gave up 5 bases and J gave up 2 bases; unmatched junction bases: 8. CDR1 is SGHVS, CDR2 FQNEAQ, per germline. This CDR3 spans 17 amino acids.

This clonotype has ten or more counts. V is TRBV15 and J is TRBJ1-5, with 9 positions matching TRBD1. V shed 1 base, J shed 3 bases, and the junction held 13 bases outside the gene matches. The germline V gene encodes CDR1 LNHNV and CDR2 YYDKDF (reference sequence). The length of the CDR3 is 19 residues. CDR3 nucleotide sequence: TGTGCCACCAGCAGAGGACAGGGGGAGATTAATCCTCCCAATCAGCCCCAGCATTTT. As protein: CATSRGQGEINPPNQPQHF.

This clonotype appeared many times. The chain combines TRBV10-3 with TRBJ2-3; D ambiguous. CDR1 is ENHRY, CDR2 SYGVKD, per germline. This CDR3 has 12 residues. V shed 6 bases and J shed 4 bases, with 8 bases lying between them. The CDR3 loop reads CAIRDPADTQYF. CDR3 coding DNA: TGTGCCATCAGGGACCCCGCAGATACGCAGTATTTT.

The rearrangement links TRBV7-9 to TRBJ2-1; D is perhaps TRBD2 (6 bases). Looked up from germline, CDR1 is SEHNR and CDR2 is FQNEAQ (reference sequence). This CDR3 is 14 amino acids long. V was shortened by 2 bases and J by 8 bases, with 13 bases between the two germline ends. CDR3 sequence: CASSLLVREDEQFF. In DNA, the CDR3 is TGTGCCAGCAGCTTACTAGTGAGGGAGGATGAGCAGTTCTTC.

Only a few counts were recorded for this clonotype. Germline is not matched at one junction end, which may reflect a read error. The CDR3 spells CASTLTGILGGYTF. DNA for the CDR3: TGTGCCAGCACCTTGACAGGGATATTAGGCGGCTACACCTTC. The chain combines TRBV5-5 with TRBJ1-2; 7 bases align to TRBD1. Germline CDR1 and CDR2: SGHKS and YYEKEE (reference sequence). There are 14 residues in the CDR3.

This clonotype was detected many times. The rearrangement links TRBV4-1 to TRBJ2-5; 11 positions agree with TRBD2. The V gene's germline CDR1 is MGHRA and CDR2 YSYEKL. With V trimmed by 1 base and J by 4 bases, 11 bases remained unmatched. The CDR3 totals 18 residues. The chain's CDR3 is CASSQAALAGGGRETQYF. Here the CDR3 DNA reads TGCGCCAGCAGCCAAGCGGCGCTAGCGGGGGGCGGGCGAGAGACCCAGTACTTC.

In its sample, this clonotype was seen many times. The chain couples TRBV6-5 to TRBJ2-5; the match to TRBD2 covers 9 bases. CDR3 size: 15 residues. V lost 6 bases, J lost 4 bases, and 9 bases stayed unmatched. From germline, CDR1 is MNHEY and CDR2 SVGAGI. CDR3: CASSLAGGQRETQYF. In nucleotides, the CDR3 is TGTGCCAGCAGCCTCGCGGGGGGGCAGAGAGAGACCCAGTACTTC.

This clonotype has only one observation. The V and J genes are TRBV5-1 and TRBJ1-1; D remains ambiguous. CDR1 and CDR2 from the germline V gene are SGHRS and YFSETQ. The CDR3 spans 15 residues. V gave up 0 bases and J gave up 3 bases, with 12 bases separating them. The CDR3 reads CASSLGPRVDTEAFF. The CDR3 region has the DNA TGCGCCAGCAGCTTGGGACCTAGGGTTGACACTGAAGCTTTCTTT.

The chain couples TRBV6-5 to TRBJ1-2; D unresolved. The CDR3 contains 13 residues. Trimming left V 5 bases short and J 2 bases short, with 9 bases between. CDR1 and CDR2 from the germline V gene are MNHEY and SVGAGI. In nucleotides, the CDR3 is TGTGCCAGCAGTCCGAGGGAAAACTATGGCTACACCTTC. As protein: CASSPRENYGYTF.

This clonotype was recorded at least ten times. This chain uses TRBV7-2 with TRBJ2-5; 7 bases map to TRBD1. CDR3 length equals 14 residues. Germline CDR1 and CDR2: SGHTA and FQGNSA. V was clipped by 6 bases and J by 1 base; unmatched bases: 5. DNA of the CDR3: TGTGCCAGCAGTAGAACAGGGGTCCAAGAGACCCAGTACTTC. Protein sequence: CASSRTGVQETQYF.

This clonotype was observed a handful of times. The chain recombines TRBV12-3 or TRBV12-4 with TRBJ1-5, with a weak D call TRBD1 (6 bases). The length of the CDR3 is 14 residues. V lost 2 bases to trimming and J lost 7 bases, with 12 bases between them. The CDR3 loop reads CASSLRGAGQPQHF. CDR3 sequence (DNA): TGTGCCAGCAGTTTAAGGGGGGCTGGGCAGCCCCAGCATTTT.

The genes are TRBV12-3 or TRBV12-4 and TRBJ2-7; D gene uncertain. V gave up 6 bases and J gave up 2 bases, with 8 bases separating them. CDR3 length equals 12 residues. The DNA of the CDR3 is TGTGCCAGCAGCCCTGCCCCCTACGAGCAGTACTTC. It specifies CASSPAPYEQYF.

This clonotype was seen more than once but under ten times. The chain has TRBV25-1 and TRBJ1-1, with D possibly TRBD1 on 5 matching bases. This CDR3 region has 15 residues. Germline V gene lookup returns CDR1 MGHDK and CDR2 SYGVNS. The V gene lost 3 bases and the J gene lost 3 bases, with 14 bases spanning the gap. For the CDR3, the DNA is TGTGCCAGCAGTGACCCCGGAAGAGGGGACACTGAAGCTTTCTTT. Protein product: CASSDPGRGDTEAFF.

The chain recombines TRBV12-2 with TRBJ2-1; the table assigns TRBD2, which was not confirmed against the DNA. TRBV12-2 is noted as a pseudogene. The CDR3 has 13 amino acids. As DNA, the CDR3 is TGTGCAAGCTGGGCCGGGAGGGACAATGAGCAGTTCTTC. Residues: CASWAGRDNEQFF.

This clonotype was seen more than once but under ten times. This chain links TRBV4-1 with TRBJ2-2; perhaps TRBD2 as D (6 bases). The CDR3 is 15 amino acids. Germline V gene sequence: CDR1 MGHRA, CDR2 YSYEKL. V was trimmed by 4 bases and J by 6 bases, leaving 15 bases between them. The CDR3 is CASSPLGRISGELFF. CDR3 coding DNA: TGCGCCAGCAGCCCCCTTGGGAGGATTTCCGGGGAGCTGTTTTTT.

This clonotype was seen repeatedly, ten times or more. The chain couples TRBV9 to TRBJ2-3; tentatively, D is TRBD2 (6 bases). The germline V gene has CDR1 SGDLS and CDR2 YYNGEE. The CDR3 length is 16 residues. Trimming cost V 0 bases and J 1 base, with 12 bases left between them. Written as DNA, the CDR3 is TGTGCCAGCAGCGTAGCCCCTACGGGGGGCACAGATACGCAGTATTTT. Translation gives CASSVAPTGGTDTQYF. Drawing the rest from reference TRBV9 and TRBJ2-3, the complete variable domain is DSGVTQTPKHLITATGQRVTLRCSPRSGDLSVYWYQQSLDQGLQFLIQYYNGEERAKGNILERFSAQQFPDLHSELNLSSLELGDSALYFCASSVAPTGGTDTQYFGPGTRLTVL.

This clonotype was recorded at least ten times. This chain uses TRBV29-1 with TRBJ2-5; the D gene is possibly TRBD2 (5 bases). V lost 2 bases and J lost 5, with 9 bases in between. The length of the CDR3 is 12 residues. The germline CDR1 and CDR2 sequences are SQVTM and ANQGSEA. The CDR3: CSVEIGEETQYF. The CDR3 nucleotides read TGCAGCGTTGAAATCGGGGAGGAGACCCAGTACTTC.